A single sample gave rise to the 28 T cell receptor beta chains below, sequenced in a study of blood T cell repertoires in COVID-19. TCRdb's copy holds only in-frame clones and misses some; the assay was immunoSEQ multiplex PCR. The table shows hundreds of thousands of clones, with about 90% occurring only once. The specimen sequenced was PBMCs or T cells enriched from blood (not recorded which). The receptors shown here come from a woman between 45 and 60 years old who had been exposed to COVID-19.

The V and J genes are TRBV2 and TRBJ1-5, with 9 bases fitting TRBD1. The CDR3 runs to 15 residues. Germline V gives CDR1 SNHLY, CDR2 FYNNEI. After removal of 5 bases from V and 8 bases from J, the junction contained 10 bases not matched to a gene. CDR3 sequence reads: CASSQQGAGIEPQHF. The CDR3 DNA reads as TGTGCCAGCAGTCAACAGGGGGCTGGGATTGAGCCCCAGCATTTT.

J is TRBJ2-3 and V is TRBV7-2, with 14 nucleotides matching TRBD2. Trimming at V came to 5 bases and at J to 4 bases, leaving 5 bases not matched to a gene. The CDR3 covers 16 residues. The germline gives CDR1 SGHTA, CDR2 FQGNSA. CDR3 nucleotide sequence: TGTGCCAGCAGCCAGACTAGCGGGGGGGCCCCAGATACGCAGTATTTT. The encoded protein is CASSQTSGGAPDTQYF.

The V gene is TRBV5-1, the J gene TRBJ2-3; the D gene is possibly TRBD1 (6 bases). V was pared by 1 base and J by 1 base, with 7 bases between. The CDR3 consists of 14 residues. The V gene's germline CDR1 is SGHRS and CDR2 YFSETQ. The CDR3 sequence is CASSLPGGTDTQYF. CDR3 bases: TGCGCCAGCAGCTTGCCAGGGGGCACAGATACGCAGTATTTT.

The chain has TRBV19 and TRBJ2-1; a possible D gene is TRBD1 (6 bases). In germline, CDR1 is LNHDA, CDR2 SQIVND (reference sequence). This CDR3 spans 14 amino acids. V was cut by 6 bases and J by 2 bases, with 11 bases left in between. CDR3 nucleotides: TGTGCCAGTAGCCAAACAGGGACCTACAATGAGCAGTTCTTC. As protein: CASSQTGTYNEQFF.

This clone came up once. The gene calls are TRBV23-1 and TRBJ1-3, with D tentatively TRBD1 (5 bases). TRBV23-1 is known as an ORF, though its function is uncertain. V was trimmed by 3 bases and J by 2 bases, leaving 11 bases between them. This CDR3 spans 15 amino acids. The CDR3 protein is CASSQGGQTGNTIYF. CDR3 bases: TGCGCCAGCAGTCAGGGGGGTCAGACTGGAAACACCATATATTTT.

This clone is a singleton in its sample. V and J are TRBV5-1 and TRBJ2-2, with 10 bases lining up with TRBD1. This CDR3 region has 17 residues. Germline assignment: CDR1 SGHRS and CDR2 YFSETQ. The V gene end was trimmed by 1 base and the J gene end by 3 bases; junction bases not matched to a gene: 6. CDR3 DNA: TGCGCCAGCAGCTTGTGGCCGGGACAGGGGTACACCGGGGAGCTGTTTTTT. It specifies CASSLWPGQGYTGELFF.

V and J are TRBV23-1 and TRBJ1-5; 11 bases line up with TRBD1. TRBV23-1 is treated as an ORF (open reading frame) with a function not yet certain. V trimming: 2 bases; J trimming: 2 bases; junction bases outside the gene matches: 8. This CDR3 is 18 amino acids long. As DNA, the CDR3 is TGCGCCAGCAGTCAAAGGGACAGGGGGATTGGGCGCAATCAGCCCCAGCATTTT. Translated, it gives CASSQRDRGIGRNQPQHF.

The chain links TRBV9 to TRBJ2-2; weak D call: TRBD2 (5 bases). V lost 0 bases and J lost 3, with 9 bases in between. The germline CDR1 and CDR2 sequences are SGDLS and YYNGEE. This CDR3 is 15 amino acids long. This CDR3 is CASSVGEGYTGELFF. CDR3 nucleotide sequence: TGTGCCAGCAGCGTAGGAGAGGGATACACCGGGGAGCTGTTTTTT.

This clone turned up a few times. V gene TRBV27 combines with J gene TRBJ1-2; 7 bases are shared with TRBD1. The CDR3 is made up of 13 amino acids. Germline V gives CDR1 MNHEY, CDR2 SMNVEV (reference sequence). The trim removed 3 bases at V and 4 bases at J, leaving 2 bases unmatched. CDR3 region: CASSLQGGYGYTF. The DNA of the CDR3 is TGTGCCAGCAGTTTGCAGGGGGGCTATGGCTACACCTTC.

CDR3 loop: CASSTSGTAYFKETQYF. The CDR3 DNA reads TGTGCCAGCAGCACATCCGGGACAGCTTATTTTAAAGAGACCCAGTACTTC. The V call is TRBV5-4, the J call TRBJ2-5, with 7 bases fitting TRBD1. Germline V CDR1 and CDR2: SGHNT, YYREEE (reference sequence). CDR3 length equals 17 residues. With V trimmed by 4 bases and J by 3 bases, 15 bases remained unmatched.

This rearrangement joins TRBV28 to TRBJ2-1; D is possibly TRBD2 (5 bases). The length of the CDR3 is 15 residues. From germline, CDR1 is MDHEN and CDR2 SYDVKM. The V gene lost 7 bases and the J gene lost 5 bases, with 18 bases spanning the gap. As DNA, the CDR3 is TGTGCCAGCATCCGACGGACTTACTCTAACAATGAGCAGTTCTTC. Its protein is CASIRRTYSNNEQFF.

The chain employs TRBV29-1 and TRBJ1-2; TRBD1 aligns across 7 bases. J lost 8 bases, V lost 6 bases, and 9 bases had no gene match. The CDR3 is 12 residues long. Germline CDR1 reads SQVTM; CDR2 reads ANQGSEA. The CDR3 protein is CSVSDRAGGYTF. The DNA for the CDR3 is TGCAGCGTGTCCGACAGGGCGGGGGGCTACACCTTC.

This chain joins TRBV30 and TRBJ1-2; D is unresolved. Between the trimmed V and J ends, which lost 2 bases and 6 bases, there was a span of 7 bases. Germline V gene data show CDR1 as GTSNPN and CDR2 as SVGIG (reference sequence). The length of the CDR3 is 11 residues. CDR3 bases: TGTGCCTGGAGTTCCCCTCATGGCTACACCTTC. The encoded protein is CAWSSPHGYTF.

This chain links TRBV28 with TRBJ1-3; D is unclear. The CDR3 has 14 residues. V was pared by 7 bases and J by 1 base, with 11 bases between. Germline V gives CDR1 MDHEN, CDR2 SYDVKM. The CDR3 coding sequence is TGTGCCAGCATCAAGGGAGGATCTGGAAACACCATATATTTT. Translation gives CASIKGGSGNTIYF.

A remark on this clone: Other DNA sequences within the sample encode an identical CDR3. For the CDR3, the DNA is TGTGCCAGCAGTTTACTACAGGGGACCGATACGCAGTATTTT. Protein product: CASSLLQGTDTQYF. This sequence joins TRBV28 and TRBJ2-3; 7 nucleotides agree with TRBD1. The CDR3 spans 14 residues. With 2 bases clipped from V and 6 bases from J, the junction kept 5 bases outside the gene matches. Per the germline V gene, CDR1 is MDHEN and CDR2 is SYDVKM.

V gene TRBV27 combines with J gene TRBJ2-3, with TRBD2 matching over 8 bases. Trimming took 3 bases from V and 1 from J; bases not matched to a gene: 6. The CDR3 extends over 16 amino acids. Germline V CDR1 and CDR2: MNHEY, SMNVEV (reference sequence). The CDR3 here is CASSFLAGGGTDTQYF. DNA for the CDR3: TGTGCCAGCAGTTTTTTGGCCGGGGGGGGCACAGATACGCAGTATTTT.

This clone was seen once. The J gene is TRBJ2-2, the V gene TRBV29-1; tentatively, D is TRBD2 (5 bases). V was trimmed by 0 bases and J by 1 base, leaving 9 bases between them. The CDR3 sequence is 15 residues long. The germline CDR1 and CDR2 sequences are SQVTM and ANQGSEA. The CDR3: CSVEDLEGNTGELFF. CDR3 sequence (DNA): TGCAGCGTTGAAGACCTAGAGGGGAACACCGGGGAGCTGTTTTTT.

This chain links TRBV4-2 with TRBJ1-1; D unclear. CDR3 length equals 15 residues. Germline assignment: CDR1 LGHNA and CDR2 YNFKEQ. V was shortened by 4 bases and J by 1 base, with 13 bases between the two germline ends. The CDR3 DNA reads as TGTGCCAGCAGCCGGGAGGACCGGGAGAACACTGAAGCTTTCTTT. It yields the protein CASSREDRENTEAFF.

The J gene is TRBJ1-4, the V gene TRBV15; 7 bases align to TRBD1. Germline V gives CDR1 LNHNV, CDR2 YYDKDF (reference sequence). J gave up 7 bases and V 4 bases, and 6 bases lay outside the gene matches. There are 14 residues in the CDR3. The CDR3 reads CATSTGQVFEKLFF. The CDR3 nucleotides are TGTGCCACCAGCACAGGACAGGTATTTGAAAAACTGTTTTTT.

The chain couples TRBV5-1 to TRBJ1-5; 8 nucleotides align to TRBD1. V lost 1 base, J lost 3 bases, and 3 bases stayed unmatched. Germline lookup yields CDR1 SGHRS and CDR2 YFSETQ. The CDR3 loop spans 15 amino acids. The DNA for the CDR3 is TGCGCCAGCAGCTTGACAGGGGGGAACAATCAGCCCCAGCATTTT. This sequence encodes CASSLTGGNNQPQHF.

The chain is built from TRBV30 and TRBJ2-7, with D possibly being TRBD2 (5 bases). CDR1 is GTSNPN and CDR2 is SVGIG in the germline V gene (reference sequence). The CDR3 is 13 amino acids. Trimming removed 0 bases from V and 5 bases from J, with 11 bases in between. The CDR3, as DNA: TGTGCCTGGAGTGTAAATGGAGGAAACGAGCAGTACTTC. Its protein is CAWSVNGGNEQYF.

The CDR3 DNA reads as TGTGCCAGCAGCTTAGGCGCAGGGGGCGGTTTTTCTGGAAACACCATATATTTT. It specifies CASSLGAGGGFSGNTIYF. The rearrangement links TRBV7-2 to TRBJ1-3; 8 positions agree with TRBD1. There are 18 residues in the CDR3. With 1 base clipped from V and 1 base from J, the junction kept 9 bases outside the gene matches. Germline CDR1 reads SGHTA; CDR2 reads FQGNSA.

This chain connects TRBV6-6 to TRBJ1-1; the D is unclear. CDR3 length: 13 amino acids. V gave up 6 bases and J gave up 2 bases, with 10 bases separating them. Germline CDR1 and CDR2: MNHNY and SVGAGI (reference sequence). CDR3 nucleotides: TGTGCCAGCAGACCAGGTAGTAACACTGAAGCTTTCTTT. It yields the protein CASRPGSNTEAFF.

The rearrangement uses TRBV27 and TRBJ2-7, with 9 bases identical to TRBD1. V lost 3 bases and J lost 3; bases outside the gene matches: 6. Germline CDR1 reads MNHEY; CDR2 reads SMNVEV (reference sequence). The CDR3 length is 15 residues. Here the CDR3 reads CASSFGQGKNYEQYF. The CDR3 region has the DNA TGTGCCAGCAGTTTTGGACAGGGGAAGAACTACGAGCAGTACTTC.

V and J are TRBV6-5 and TRBJ2-5; possibly TRBD2 for D (5 bases). Per germline, CDR1 MNHEY and CDR2 SVGAGI. The germline V and J ends were trimmed by 6 bases and 1 base, with 9 bases remaining between them. The CDR3 sequence is 13 residues long. CDR3 nucleotide sequence: TGTGCCAGCAGAGTAAGCGGCCAAGAGACCCAGTACTTC. Its translation is CASRVSGQETQYF.

The gene calls are TRBV28 and TRBJ2-7; 9 bases match TRBD1. Trimming took 7 bases from V and 2 from J; bases not matched to a gene: 6. The germline gives CDR1 MDHEN, CDR2 SYDVKM. The CDR3 contains 14 residues. The CDR3 DNA follows: TGTGCCAGCAATAACAGGGGGCGGGCCTACGAGCAGTACTTC. This encodes CASNNRGRAYEQYF.

This chain joins TRBV3-1 (or the pseudogene TRBV3-2) and TRBJ1-3; no reliable D call. Germline assignment: CDR1 LGHDT and CDR2 YNNKEL (reference sequence). The CDR3 spans 14 residues. Trimming left V 5 bases short and J 1 base short, with 9 bases between. The CDR3 region is CASSYRESGNTIYF. In nucleotides, the CDR3 is TGTGCCAGCAGCTATCGAGAATCTGGAAACACCATATATTTT.

The chain is built from TRBV5-1 and TRBJ1-2, with 7 bases matching TRBD1. Trimming took 5 bases from V and 3 from J; bases not matched to a gene: 7. The germline CDR1 and CDR2 sequences are SGHRS and YFSETQ. The CDR3 spans 14 residues. Here the CDR3 reads CASSLTGEHYGYTF. CDR3 nucleotide sequence: TGCGCCAGCAGTTTAACAGGGGAACACTATGGCTACACCTTC.